This T cell receptor beta chain was captured in a study of identical twins. Template switching introduced a universal primer site, and the cDNA bore unique molecular identifiers. TCRdb used MiXCR to reprocess the 5' RACE reads, holding one entry per CDR3 protein. The sample yields approximately 630,000 distinct CDR3 sequences, roughly 7.1% seen once. The CDR3 runs 11 residues. V dropped 4 bases and J dropped 13; count of bases not matched to a gene: 4. In germline, CDR1 is SGHDT, CDR2 YYEEEE. Healthy Caucasians made up all donors. Ten or more counts support this clonotype. This same sample was also part of a study on yellow fever vaccine responses in identical twins.

The TCR comes from a woman in her late teens or twenties in good health. V usage is TRBV5-6 and J usage is TRBJ2-1; 8 nucleotides match TRBD1. Sequencing was performed on PBMCs. CDR3 sequence reads: CASSPGQGQFF. CDR3 nucleotides: TGTGCCAGCAGCCCAGGACAGGGCCAGTTCTTC.